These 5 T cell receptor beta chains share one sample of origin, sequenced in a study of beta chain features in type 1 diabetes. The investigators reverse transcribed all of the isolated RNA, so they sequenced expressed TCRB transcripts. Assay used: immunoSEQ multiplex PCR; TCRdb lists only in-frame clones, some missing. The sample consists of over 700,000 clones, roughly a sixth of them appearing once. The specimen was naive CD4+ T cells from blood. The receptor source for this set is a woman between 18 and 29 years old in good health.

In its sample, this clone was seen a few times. The DNA for the CDR3 is TGCGCCAGCAGCTCGTGGACCCAGGGAACTGAAGCTTTCTTT. Translated, it gives CASSSWTQGTEAFF. The gene calls are TRBV4-1 and TRBJ1-1, with D perhaps matching TRBD1 (5 bases). The ends were cut back, 5 bases at V and 5 bases at J, with 15 bases in the middle. Germline values: CDR1 MGHRA, CDR2 YSYEKL. This CDR3 spans 14 amino acids.

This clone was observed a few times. CDR3 sequence reads: CASSGLGVYVSYEQYF. DNA for the CDR3: TGTGCCAGCAGTGGTCTTGGGGTTTACGTCTCCTACGAGCAGTACTTC. The gene calls are TRBV2 and TRBJ2-7; D not resolved. Germline CDR1 is SNHLY and CDR2 is FYNNEI. The germline V and J ends were trimmed by 4 bases and 0 bases, with 16 bases remaining between them. The CDR3 runs to 16 residues.

The CDR3 DNA follows: TGTGCCACCAGCAAAGGACAGCCCAATCAGCCCCAGCATTTT. It specifies CATSKGQPNQPQHF. V gene TRBV15 combines with J gene TRBJ1-5, with a weak D call TRBD1 (6 bases). The CDR3 loop spans 14 amino acids. Trimming took off 4 bases at V and 3 bases at J, with 10 bases between the two ends. Germline values: CDR1 LNHNV, CDR2 YYDKDF (reference sequence).

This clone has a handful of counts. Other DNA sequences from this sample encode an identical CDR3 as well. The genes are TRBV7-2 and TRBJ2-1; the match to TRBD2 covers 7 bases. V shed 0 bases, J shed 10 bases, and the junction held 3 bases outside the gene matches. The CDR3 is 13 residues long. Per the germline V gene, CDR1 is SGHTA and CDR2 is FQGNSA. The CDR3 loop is CASSLARAGEQFF. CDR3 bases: TGTGCCAGCAGCTTAGCTAGAGCGGGGGAGCAGTTCTTC.

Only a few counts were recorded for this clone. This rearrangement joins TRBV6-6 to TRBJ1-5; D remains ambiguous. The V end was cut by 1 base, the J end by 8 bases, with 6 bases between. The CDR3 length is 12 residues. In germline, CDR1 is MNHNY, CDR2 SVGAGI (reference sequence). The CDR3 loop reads CASSYWPEPQHF. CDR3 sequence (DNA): TGTGCCAGCAGTTACTGGCCGGAGCCCCAGCATTTT.